The clone carrying this T cell receptor (beta chain) was recorded only once. This sample stems from a study of T cell changes during pregnancy in multiple sclerosis. V trimming: 3 bases; J trimming: 5 bases; junction bases outside the gene matches: 6. Germline V gives CDR1 MNHNY, CDR2 SVGAGI (reference sequence). CDR3 size: 15 residues. Method: immunoSEQ multiplex PCR; TCRdb's copy keeps in-frame clones and lacks some. The sample has about 85,000 clones, approximately 93% seen once. V usage is TRBV6-6 and J usage is TRBJ1-4; 7 nucleotides match TRBD1. The receptor comes from a female donor with multiple sclerosis, enrolled in a pregnancy study. The sample here was peripheral blood, taken in the first trimester of pregnancy. In DNA, the CDR3 is TGTGCCAGCAGTTATTCCCAGGGGGGAAATGAAAAACTGTTTTTT. Translating gives CASSYSQGGNEKLFF.